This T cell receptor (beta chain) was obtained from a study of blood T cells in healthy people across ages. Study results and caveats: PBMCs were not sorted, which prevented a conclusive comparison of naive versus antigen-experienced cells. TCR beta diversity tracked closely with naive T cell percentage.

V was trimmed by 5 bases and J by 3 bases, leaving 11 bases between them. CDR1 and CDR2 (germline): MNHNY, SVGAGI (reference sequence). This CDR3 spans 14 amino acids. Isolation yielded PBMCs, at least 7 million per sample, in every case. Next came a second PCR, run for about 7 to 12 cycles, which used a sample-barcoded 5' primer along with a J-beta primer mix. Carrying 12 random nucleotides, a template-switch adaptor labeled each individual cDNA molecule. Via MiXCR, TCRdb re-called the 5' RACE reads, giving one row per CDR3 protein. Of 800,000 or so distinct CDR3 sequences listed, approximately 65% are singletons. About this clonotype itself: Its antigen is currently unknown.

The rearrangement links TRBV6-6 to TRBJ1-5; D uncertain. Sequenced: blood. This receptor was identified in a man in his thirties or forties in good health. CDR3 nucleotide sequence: TGTGCCAGCAGTCCACCGGCCTTCAATCAGCCCCAGCATTTT. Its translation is CASSPPAFNQPQHF.